This TCR beta chain was sequenced in a study of cytomegalovirus exposure and HLA in healthy donors. Losses at the gene ends were 0 bases for V and 3 bases for J; bases not matched to a gene: 5. Germline lookup yields CDR1 MNHEY and CDR2 SVGAGI. The CDR3 sequence is 15 residues long. Use of 60 Vbeta and 13 Jbeta primers characterized the PCR. This table comes from immunoSEQ multiplex PCR, and its TCRdb copy is limited to in-frame clones, with some not included. This table has 150,000 to 180,000 clones, roughly 72% appearing once. The receptor's source is a man aged 25-45 years in good health and CMV-seronegative. J is TRBJ2-7 and V is TRBV6-5; 7 nucleotides agree with TRBD1. Sequences were obtained from PBMCs. The CDR3 spells CASSYSRDRGYEQYF. CDR3 sequence (DNA): TGTGCCAGCAGTTACTCGAGGGACAGAGGCTACGAGCAGTACTTC.